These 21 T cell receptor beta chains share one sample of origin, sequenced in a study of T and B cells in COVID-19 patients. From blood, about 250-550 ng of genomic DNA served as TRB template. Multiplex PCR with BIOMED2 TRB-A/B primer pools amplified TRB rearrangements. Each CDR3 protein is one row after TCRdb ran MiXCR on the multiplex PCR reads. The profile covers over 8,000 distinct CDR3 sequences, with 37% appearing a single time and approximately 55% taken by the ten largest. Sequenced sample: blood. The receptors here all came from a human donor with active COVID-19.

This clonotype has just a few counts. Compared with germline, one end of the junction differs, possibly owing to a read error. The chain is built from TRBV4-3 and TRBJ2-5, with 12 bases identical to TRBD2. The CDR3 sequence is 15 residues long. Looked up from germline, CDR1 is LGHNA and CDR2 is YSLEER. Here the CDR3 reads CASSQGTSGQETQYF. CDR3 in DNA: TGTGCCAGCAGCCAAGGGACTAGCGGGCAAGAGACCCAGTACTTC.

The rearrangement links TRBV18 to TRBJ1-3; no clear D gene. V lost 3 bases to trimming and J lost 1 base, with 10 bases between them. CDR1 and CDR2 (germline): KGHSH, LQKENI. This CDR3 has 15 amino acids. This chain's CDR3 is CASSPNGGSGNTIYF. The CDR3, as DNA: TGTGCCAGCTCACCGAATGGAGGGTCTGGAAACACCATATATTTT.

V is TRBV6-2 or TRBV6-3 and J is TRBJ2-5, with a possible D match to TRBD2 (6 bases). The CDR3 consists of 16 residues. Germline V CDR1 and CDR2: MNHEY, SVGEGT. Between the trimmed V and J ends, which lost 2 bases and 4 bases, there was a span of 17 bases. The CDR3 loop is CASSYDPAGPRETQYF. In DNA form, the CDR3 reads TGTGCCAGCAGTTACGATCCCGCGGGGCCGAGAGAGACCCAGTACTTC.

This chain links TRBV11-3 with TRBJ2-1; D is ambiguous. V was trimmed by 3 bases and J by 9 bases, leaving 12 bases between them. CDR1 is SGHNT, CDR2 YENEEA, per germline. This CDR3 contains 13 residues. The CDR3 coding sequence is TGTGCCAGCAGCTTGGCCACCAGCAGTGAGCAGTTCTTC. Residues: CASSLATSSEQFF.

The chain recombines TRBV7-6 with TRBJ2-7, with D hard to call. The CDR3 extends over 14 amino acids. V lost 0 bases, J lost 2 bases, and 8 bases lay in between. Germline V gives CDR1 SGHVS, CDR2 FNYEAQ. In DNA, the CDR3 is TGTGCCAGCAGCTTAGCGCCCCGCCCCTACGAGCAGTACTTC. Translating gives CASSLAPRPYEQYF.

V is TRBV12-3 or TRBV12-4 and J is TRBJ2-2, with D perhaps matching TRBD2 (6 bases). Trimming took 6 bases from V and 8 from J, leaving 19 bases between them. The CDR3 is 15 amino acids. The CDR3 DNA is TGTGCCAGCAGCTTGGGGGGAGGTCAAGGGGGGGAGCTGTTTTTT. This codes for CASSLGGGQGGELFF.

The CDR3 spells CSVEDQGGDRKLFF. CDR3 DNA sequence: TGCAGCGTTGAAGATCAAGGAGGGGATAGAAAACTGTTTTTT. The rearrangement links TRBV29-1 to TRBJ1-4; maybe TRBD1 (5 bases). The V gene lost 0 bases and the J gene lost 10 bases, with 15 bases spanning the gap. The CDR3 is made up of 14 amino acids. The germline V gene encodes CDR1 SQVTM and CDR2 ANQGSEA.

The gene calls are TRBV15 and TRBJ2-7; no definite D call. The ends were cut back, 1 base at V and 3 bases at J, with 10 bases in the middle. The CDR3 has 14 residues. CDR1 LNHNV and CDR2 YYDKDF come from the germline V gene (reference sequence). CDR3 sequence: CATSRAGPFYEQYF. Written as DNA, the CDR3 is TGTGCCACCAGCAGAGCTGGTCCTTTCTACGAGCAGTACTTC.

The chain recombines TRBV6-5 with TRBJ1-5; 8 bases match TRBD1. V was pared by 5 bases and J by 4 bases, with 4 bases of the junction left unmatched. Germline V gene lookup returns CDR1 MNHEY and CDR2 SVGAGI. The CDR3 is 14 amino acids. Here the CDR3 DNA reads TGTGCCAGCAGTGGACAGGGTGGGAATCAGCCCCAGCATTTT. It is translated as CASSGQGGNQPQHF.

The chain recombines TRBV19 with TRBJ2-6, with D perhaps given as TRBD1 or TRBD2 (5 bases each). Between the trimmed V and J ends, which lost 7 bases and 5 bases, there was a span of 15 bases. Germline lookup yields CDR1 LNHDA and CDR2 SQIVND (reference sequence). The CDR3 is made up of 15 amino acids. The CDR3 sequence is CASNSVGVWANVLTF. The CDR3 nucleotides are TGTGCCAGTAACTCGGTGGGGGTCTGGGCCAACGTCCTGACTTTC.

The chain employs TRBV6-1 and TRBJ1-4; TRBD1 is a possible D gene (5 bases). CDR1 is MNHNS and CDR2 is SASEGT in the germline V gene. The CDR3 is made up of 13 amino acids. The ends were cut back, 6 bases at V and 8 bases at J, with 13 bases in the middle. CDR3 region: CASRLTGSEKLFF. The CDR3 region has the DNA TGTGCCAGCAGGCTAACAGGCTCCGAAAAACTGTTTTTT.

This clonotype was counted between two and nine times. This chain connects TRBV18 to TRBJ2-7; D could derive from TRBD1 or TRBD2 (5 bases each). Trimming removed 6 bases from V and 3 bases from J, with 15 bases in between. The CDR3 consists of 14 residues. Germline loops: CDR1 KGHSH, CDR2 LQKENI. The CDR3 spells CASSYGALSYEQYF. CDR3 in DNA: TGTGCCAGCTCGTACGGGGCCTTAAGCTACGAGCAGTACTTC.

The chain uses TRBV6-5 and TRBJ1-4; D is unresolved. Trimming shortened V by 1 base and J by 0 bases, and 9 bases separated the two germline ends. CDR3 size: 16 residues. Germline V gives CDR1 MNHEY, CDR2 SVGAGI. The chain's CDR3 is CASSYLRFSTNEKLFF. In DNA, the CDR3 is TGTGCCAGCAGTTACTTGAGGTTTTCAACTAATGAAAAACTGTTTTTT.

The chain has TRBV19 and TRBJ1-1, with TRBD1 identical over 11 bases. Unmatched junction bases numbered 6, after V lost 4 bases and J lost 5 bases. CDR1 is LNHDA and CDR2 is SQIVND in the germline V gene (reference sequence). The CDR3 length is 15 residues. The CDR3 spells CASSKGTGGHTEAFF. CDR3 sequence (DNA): TGTGCCAGTAGTAAAGGGACAGGGGGTCATACTGAAGCTTTCTTT. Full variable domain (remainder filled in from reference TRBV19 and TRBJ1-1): DGGITQSPKYLFRKEGQNVTLSCEQNLNHDAMYWYRQDPGQGLRLIYYSQIVNDFQKGDIAEGYSVSREKKESFPLTVTSAQKNPTAFYLCASSKGTGGHTEAFFGQGTRLTVV.

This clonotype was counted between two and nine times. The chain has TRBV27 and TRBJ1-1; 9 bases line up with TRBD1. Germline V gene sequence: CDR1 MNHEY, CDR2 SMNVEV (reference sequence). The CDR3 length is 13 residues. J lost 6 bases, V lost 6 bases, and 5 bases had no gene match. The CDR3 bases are TGTGCCAGCAGCGGGACAGGGTACCCTGAAGCTTTCTTT. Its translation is CASSGTGYPEAFF.

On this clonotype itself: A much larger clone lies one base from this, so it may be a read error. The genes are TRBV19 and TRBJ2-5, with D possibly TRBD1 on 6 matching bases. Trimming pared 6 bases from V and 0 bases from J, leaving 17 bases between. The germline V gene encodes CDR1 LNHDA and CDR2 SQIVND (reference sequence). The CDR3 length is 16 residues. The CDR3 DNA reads TGTGCCAGTAGGATACAGGGCAAGCCATACCAAGAGACCCAGTACTTC. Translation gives CASRIQGKPYQETQYF.

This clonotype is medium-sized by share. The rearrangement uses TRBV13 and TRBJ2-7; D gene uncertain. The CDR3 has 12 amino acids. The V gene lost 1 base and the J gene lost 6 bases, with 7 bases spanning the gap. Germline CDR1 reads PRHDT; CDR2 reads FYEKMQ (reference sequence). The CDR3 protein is CASSLARREQYF. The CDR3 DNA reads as TGTGCCAGCAGCTTAGCCCGTCGCGAGCAGTACTTC.

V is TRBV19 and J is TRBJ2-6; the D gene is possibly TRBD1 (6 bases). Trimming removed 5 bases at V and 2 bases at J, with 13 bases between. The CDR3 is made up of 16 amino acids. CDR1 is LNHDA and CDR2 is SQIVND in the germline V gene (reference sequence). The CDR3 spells CASSVLQGTGANVLTF. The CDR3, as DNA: TGTGCCAGTAGTGTATTACAGGGCACTGGGGCCAACGTCCTGACTTTC.

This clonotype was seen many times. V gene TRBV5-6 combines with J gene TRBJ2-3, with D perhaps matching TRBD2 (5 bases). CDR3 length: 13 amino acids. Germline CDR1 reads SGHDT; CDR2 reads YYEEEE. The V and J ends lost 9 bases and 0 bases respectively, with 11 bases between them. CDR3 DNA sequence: TGTGCCACCTTTGGGAGAAGCACAGATACGCAGTATTTT. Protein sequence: CATFGRSTDTQYF.

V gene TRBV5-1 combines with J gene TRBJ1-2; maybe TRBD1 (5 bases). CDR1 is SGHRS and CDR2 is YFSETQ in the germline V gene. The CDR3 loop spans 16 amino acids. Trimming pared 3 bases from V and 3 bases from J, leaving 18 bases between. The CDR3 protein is CASSSQPTGPDYGYTF. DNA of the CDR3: TGCGCCAGCAGCTCCCAACCTACGGGGCCGGACTATGGCTACACCTTC.

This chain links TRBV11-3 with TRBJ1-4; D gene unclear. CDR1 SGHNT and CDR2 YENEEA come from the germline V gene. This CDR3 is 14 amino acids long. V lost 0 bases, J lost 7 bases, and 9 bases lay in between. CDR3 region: CASSLDAIIEKLFF. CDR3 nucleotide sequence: TGTGCCAGCAGCTTAGATGCAATCATTGAAAAACTGTTTTTT.